This T cell receptor beta chain was retrieved from a study of post-analysis software for immune sequencing data. Study-level background: Relapsing-remitting, secondary progressive and progressive-relapsing multiple sclerosis were all included among the disease courses. Broader study findings: About five TRBV segments, including TRBV5-6, TRBV5-1 and TRBV20-1, were more frequent in patients than controls.

Unique molecular identifiers were built into the TCR beta cDNA libraries. From the PCR reads, TCRdb called clonotypes with MiXCR, one entry per CDR3 protein. The table shows 820,000 or so distinct CDR3 sequences, with roughly 50% occurring only once. The trim removed 1 base at V and 8 bases at J, leaving 10 bases unmatched. Per germline, CDR1 MGHRA and CDR2 YSYEKL. The CDR3 loop spans 16 amino acids. Comments on this clonotype: Its antigen is currently unknown.

The sequenced material came from blood. The J gene is TRBJ2-1, the V gene TRBV4-1; 8 nucleotides agree with TRBD2. This TCR derives from a girl aged 10-17 years with multiple sclerosis. CDR3 nucleotides: TGCGCCAGCAGCCAAGTGGCGAGCGGGAGCTTCGATGAGCAGTTCTTC. Translation gives CASSQVASGSFDEQFF.